The rows below give T cell receptor beta chains drawn from one sample of a study of T cells in Graves' hyperthyroidism and ophthalmopathy. TCRdb redid the calling of the multiplex PCR reads with MiXCR, one entry per CDR3 protein. This sample yields more than 350,000 distinct CDR3 sequences, of which 15% are seen a single time; roughly 33% belongs to the top ten. The source material was blood. All receptors derive from a woman between 25 and 40 years old with Graves' hyperthyroidism. The CDR3 runs from the conserved cysteine through the conserved F or W. Fields, in order: V gene, clone size, J gene, D gene, CDR3 DNA, CDR3 protein. The D gene is left open where the match is weak. Clone sizes are given selectively: once, few, many, or a class where the clone is expanded.

v_gene: TRBV13; abundance: -; j_gene: TRBJ2-1; d_gene: TRBD2; CDR3nt: TGTGCCAGCAGGCCTAGACTAGCGGGGTTTGATGAGCAGTTCTTC; CDR3aa: CASRPRLAGFDEQFF
v_gene: TRBV5-1; abundance: -; j_gene: TRBJ1-1; d_gene: -; CDR3nt: TGCGCCAGCAGCTTGGTAGCCGGGGGATCGACCGAAGCTTTCTTT; CDR3aa: CASSLVAGGSTEAFF
v_gene: TRBV3-1; abundance: many; j_gene: TRBJ2-7; d_gene: TRBD1; CDR3nt: TGTGCCAGCAGCCGCCGAAAGGAAAGACAGGGTCGGTCCGGCGAGCAGTACTTC; CDR3aa: CASSRRKERQGRSGEQYF
v_gene: TRBV7-2; abundance: many; j_gene: TRBJ2-1; d_gene: TRBD2; CDR3nt: TGTGCCAGCAGCTTATGGACTAGCGGGAGCGATGAGCAGTTCTTC; CDR3aa: CASSLWTSGSDEQFF
v_gene: TRBV30; abundance: many; j_gene: TRBJ2-2; d_gene: -; CDR3nt: TGTGCCTGGAGCCCGCCTCGCACTAGTACCGGGGAGCTGTTTTTT; CDR3aa: CAWSPPRTSTGELFF
v_gene: TRBV12-3/TRBV12-4; abundance: many; j_gene: TRBJ2-2; d_gene: TRBD2; CDR3nt: TGTGCCAGCACGTTAGCGGGAGTGAACACCGGGGAGCTGTTTTTT; CDR3aa: CASTLAGVNTGELFF
v_gene: TRBV7-3; abundance: -; j_gene: TRBJ2-2; d_gene: -; CDR3nt: TGTGCCAGCAGCATCGGGGCTACATACGGCGAGGAGCTGTTTTTT; CDR3aa: CASSIGATYGEELFF
v_gene: TRBV5-4; abundance: -; j_gene: TRBJ2-7; d_gene: TRBD2; CDR3nt: TGTGCCAGCAGCTTGGCGACGGGAGGAGCTAGGGAGCAGTACTTC; CDR3aa: CASSLATGGAREQYF
v_gene: TRBV7-9; abundance: few; j_gene: TRBJ2-5; d_gene: TRBD2; CDR3nt: TGTGCCAGCAGCTTCAACGCGGGAGGATCAGAGACCCAGTACTTC; CDR3aa: CASSFNAGGSETQYF
v_gene: TRBV9; abundance: -; j_gene: TRBJ2-3; d_gene: TRBD1; CDR3nt: TGTGCCAGCAGGGAGACAGGGACAGATACGCAGTATTTT; CDR3aa: CASRETGTDTQYF
v_gene: TRBV12-3/TRBV12-4; abundance: many; j_gene: TRBJ1-5; d_gene: -; CDR3nt: TGTGCCAGCAGTTTAACCGGCAATCAGCCCCAGCATTTT; CDR3aa: CASSLTGNQPQHF
v_gene: TRBV11-2; abundance: -; j_gene: TRBJ2-1; d_gene: TRBD2; CDR3nt: TGTGCCAGCAGTCGACTAGCGGGAGGCGGGAGCTACAATGAGCAGTTCTTC; CDR3aa: CASSRLAGGGSYNEQFF
v_gene: TRBV11-2; abundance: many; j_gene: TRBJ1-1; d_gene: -; CDR3nt: TGTGCCAGCAGCTTATATGGGGGGGAAGCTTTCTTT; CDR3aa: CASSLYGGEAFF
v_gene: TRBV6-5; abundance: many; j_gene: TRBJ2-7; d_gene: TRBD1; CDR3nt: TGTGCCAGCAGTTACACGGGACAGTTCGGTTACGAGCAGTACTTC; CDR3aa: CASSYTGQFGYEQYF